These T cell receptor beta chains were read from a single sample in a study of CD8+CD57+ T cells in acquired aplastic anemia. One entry per CDR3 protein, called by TCRdb with MiXCR from the reads. The profile shows around 200,000 distinct CDR3 sequences, about half of them singletons. The source material was sorted CD4+, CD8+, or CD8+CD57+ T cells (not recorded which) from PBMCs. All receptors derive from a human donor with aplastic anemia. Each CDR3 is given without its conserved first and last residue.

CDR3 protein	V gene	J gene
ASSLRLDRVDISGANVLT	TRBV7-6	TRBJ2-6
ASSAGTGREH	TRBV2	TRBJ1-5
ASNPGTVAEAF	TRBV19	TRBJ1-1
ASSTITISYNEQF	TRBV19	TRBJ2-1
ASSDWGTEAF	TRBV6-1	TRBJ1-1
ASSALRAGVYEQY	TRBV25-1	TRBJ2-7
ATRRQGGYEQY	TRBV19	TRBJ2-7
ASSSLHTGELF	TRBV11-3	TRBJ2-2
ASRVLGNTGELF	TRBV2	TRBJ2-2
ATSRGQKTGE	TRBV15	TRBJ2-5
ASSARDSPEAF	TRBV9	TRBJ1-1
ASGEQY	TRBV7-9	TRBJ2-7
ASSEVRAGGWTQY	TRBV6-1	TRBJ2-5
ASRWPSSYEQY	TRBV28	TRBJ2-7
ASTAGPPNSPLH	TRBV10-2	TRBJ1-6
ASRPPGGPGETQY	TRBV19	TRBJ2-5
ASSWDRGHSGEPEISSGAF	TRBV2	TRBJ1-1
ASSQDSSGVGELF	TRBV4-1	TRBJ2-2
ASSNQMNQPQH	TRBV19	TRBJ1-5
ASIWRAGQF	TRBV9	TRBJ2-1
ARTGPSGPDTQY	TRBV2	TRBJ2-3
ASSGQGALGGSPLH	TRBV2	TRBJ1-6
SASPSGLGEQY	TRBV20-1	TRBJ2-7
ASSPREGQETQY	TRBV18	TRBJ2-5
ASSLAVGGSPLH	TRBV7-9	TRBJ1-6
ASSTGPGNYEQY	TRBV5-1	TRBJ2-7
ASSLSGTGSRNTIY	TRBV28	TRBJ1-3
ATSDFQRMT	TRBV24-1	TRBJ1-2
ASSLRGTDEQY	TRBV11-2	TRBJ2-7
ASSPGTSGGNKQF	TRBV5-5	TRBJ2-1
ATTNNYGYT	TRBV6-5	TRBJ1-2
ASSARGGGTDTQY	TRBV25-1	TRBJ2-3
SATLSSGGVGQETQY	TRBV20-1	TRBJ2-5
ASKRRTGGYYEQY	TRBV2	TRBJ2-7
SARGRQGYGYT	TRBV20-1	TRBJ1-2
ASSDAYSNQPQH	TRBV2	TRBJ1-5
ASSATSADYEQY	TRBV9	TRBJ2-7
ASSYYSQTQPQH	TRBV6-6	TRBJ1-5
ATSSEVGDYEQS	TRBV15	TRBJ2-1
ASSERTGEAF	TRBV2	TRBJ1-1
ASRGQGLDEQY	TRBV6-5	TRBJ2-7
AISAGETGGKETQY	TRBV10-3	TRBJ2-5
ASSLPSGTQGYEQY	TRBV7-4	TRBJ2-7
ASTNDQNRNTEAF	TRBV12-3/TRBV12-4	TRBJ1-1
SASTDAGEQY	TRBV20-1	TRBJ2-7
ASRAGLANTGELF	TRBV6-5	TRBJ2-2
ASSRDREVNQPQH	TRBV6-6	TRBJ1-5
ASHIAGAAKMRYT	TRBV19	TRBJ1-2
ASSLEETQY	TRBV5-1	TRBJ2-5
ASSRGAVDEKLF	TRBV19	TRBJ1-4